What follows describes a single TCR beta chain. Its antigen is currently unknown. Generated by immunoSEQ multiplex PCR, the TCRdb table keeps only in-frame clones and is missing some. The sample holds around 130,000 clones, around four fifths seen once. V lost 9 bases, J lost 4 bases, and 3 bases stayed unmatched. The CDR3 sequence is 13 residues long. Germline values: CDR1 LNHDA, CDR2 SQIVND (reference sequence). This sample stems from a study of a mutant IDH1 vaccine in newly diagnosed glioma. Study overall: Previous treatment comprised radiotherapy, temozolomide, or both, mostly both.

Time point: week 11, during vaccination. The investigators gave 300 ug of mutant IDH1 20-mer peptide in each vaccine dose, together with topical imiquimod. Astrocytomas found in donors were new, WHO grade 3 or 4, IDH1-mutant and ATRX-lost. The chain recombines TRBV19 with TRBJ2-5, with 12 bases that match TRBD2. This TCR was recovered from a man aged 35-49 years with glioma. Sample: PBMCs, taken from a glioma patient whose treatment included an IDH1 peptide vaccine. The CDR3: CASRLAGVETQYF. Written as DNA, the CDR3 is TGTGCCAGCAGACTAGCGGGAGTAGAGACCCAGTACTTC.